This section outlines one T cell receptor (beta chain) sequence together with its context. Losses at the gene ends were 5 bases for V and 3 bases for J; bases not matched to a gene: 10. The CDR3 sequence is 16 residues long. From germline, CDR1 is SGHAT and CDR2 FQNNGV. This sample was included in a study of T cell changes during pregnancy in multiple sclerosis. The data were produced by immunoSEQ multiplex PCR, yet TCRdb's version contains in-frame clones alone and is incomplete. The sample contains fewer than 130,000 clones, approximately 90% of which appear only once. The sequenced sample was peripheral blood, obtained after pregnancy. This clonotype was obtained from a female donor with multiple sclerosis, enrolled in a pregnancy study. The chain joins TRBV11-2 to TRBJ2-1; 7 bases align to TRBD2. This CDR3 is CASSSRLALLYNEQFF. The CDR3 bases are TGTGCCAGCAGCAGCCGACTAGCTCTACTCTACAATGAGCAGTTCTTC.